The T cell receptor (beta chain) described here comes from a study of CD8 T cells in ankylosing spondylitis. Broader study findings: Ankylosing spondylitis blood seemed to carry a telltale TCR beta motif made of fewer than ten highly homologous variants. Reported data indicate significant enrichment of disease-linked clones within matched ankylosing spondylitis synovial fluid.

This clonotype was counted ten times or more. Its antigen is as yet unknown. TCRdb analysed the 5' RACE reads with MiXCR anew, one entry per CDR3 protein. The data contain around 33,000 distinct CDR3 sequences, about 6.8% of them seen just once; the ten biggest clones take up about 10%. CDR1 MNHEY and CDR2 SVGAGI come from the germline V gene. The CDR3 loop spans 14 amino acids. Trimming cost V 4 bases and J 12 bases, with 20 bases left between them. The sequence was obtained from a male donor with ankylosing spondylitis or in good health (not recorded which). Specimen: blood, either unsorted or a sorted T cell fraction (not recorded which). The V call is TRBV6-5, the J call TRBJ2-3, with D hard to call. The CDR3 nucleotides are TGTGCCAGCAGTTTACGGACCCCCGAGACCACACAGTATTTT. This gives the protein CASSLRTPETTQYF.